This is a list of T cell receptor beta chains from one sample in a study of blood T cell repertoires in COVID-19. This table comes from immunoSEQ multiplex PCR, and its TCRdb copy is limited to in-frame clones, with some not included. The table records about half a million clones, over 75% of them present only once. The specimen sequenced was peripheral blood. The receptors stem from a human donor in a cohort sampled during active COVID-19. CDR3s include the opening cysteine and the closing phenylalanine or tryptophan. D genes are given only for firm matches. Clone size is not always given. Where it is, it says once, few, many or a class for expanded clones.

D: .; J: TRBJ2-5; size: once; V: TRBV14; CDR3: CASSQLPGLETQYF; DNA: TGTGCCAGCAGCCAACTCCCGGGGTTGGAGACCCAGTACTTC
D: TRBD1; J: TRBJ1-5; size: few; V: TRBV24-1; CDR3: CATSDPRQGSNQPQHF; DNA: TGTGCCACCAGTGATCCAAGACAGGGAAGCAATCAGCCCCAGCATTTT
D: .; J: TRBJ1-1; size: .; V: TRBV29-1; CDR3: CSAGEGNTEAFF; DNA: TGCAGCGCAGGAGAGGGAAACACTGAAGCTTTCTTT
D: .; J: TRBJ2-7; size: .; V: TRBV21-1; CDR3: CASSKVTSGSVLTYEQYF; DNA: TGTGCCAGCAGCAAAGTAACTAGCGGGAGTGTCCTAACCTACGAGCAGTACTTC
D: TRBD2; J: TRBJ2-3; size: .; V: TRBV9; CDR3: CASSAPSGTITDTQYF; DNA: TGTGCCAGCAGCGCACCTAGCGGGACGATCACAGATACGCAGTATTTT
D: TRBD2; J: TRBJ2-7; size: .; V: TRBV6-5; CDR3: CASRRTSGRAFWQYF; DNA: TGTGCCAGCAGGAGGACTAGCGGGAGGGCCTTTTGGCAGTACTTC
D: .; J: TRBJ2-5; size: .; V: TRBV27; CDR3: CASCSGLYQETQYF; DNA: TGTGCCAGCTGTAGCGGCCTGTACCAAGAGACCCAGTACTTC
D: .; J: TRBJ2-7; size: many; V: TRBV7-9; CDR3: CASSRHSPPYEQYF; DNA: TGTGCCAGCAGCCGTCATAGTCCCCCCTACGAGCAGTACTTC
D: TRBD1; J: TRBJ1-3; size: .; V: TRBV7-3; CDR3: CASSAGQGNPIYF; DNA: TGTGCCAGCAGCGCGGGACAGGGGAATCCCATATATTTT
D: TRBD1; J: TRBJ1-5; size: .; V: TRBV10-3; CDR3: CAISGDRGGDQPQHF; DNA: TGTGCCATCAGTGGAGACAGGGGAGGGGATCAGCCCCAGCATTTT
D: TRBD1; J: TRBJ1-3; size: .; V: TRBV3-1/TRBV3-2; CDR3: CASSQRGAGGTGNTIYF; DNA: TGTGCCAGCAGCCAACGCGGGGCAGGGGGCACGGGAAACACCATATATTTT
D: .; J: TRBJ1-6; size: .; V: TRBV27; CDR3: CASSLSRTVNSPLHF; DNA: TGTGCCAGCAGTTTATCGAGGACAGTTAATTCACCCCTCCACTTT
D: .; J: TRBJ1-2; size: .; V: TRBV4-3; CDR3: CASSQVAPGYGYTF; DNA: TGCGCCAGCAGCCAAGTGGCCCCTGGCTATGGCTACACCTTC
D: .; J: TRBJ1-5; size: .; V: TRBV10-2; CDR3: CASSEQGGNQPQHF; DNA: TGCGCCAGCAGTGAACAGGGAGGGAATCAGCCCCAGCATTTT
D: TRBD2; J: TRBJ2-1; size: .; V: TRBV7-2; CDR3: CASSLALAGGVNEQFF; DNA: TGTGCCAGCAGCTTAGCTCTAGCGGGAGGGGTCAATGAGCAGTTCTTC
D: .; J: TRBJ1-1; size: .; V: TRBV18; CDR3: CASSPPVDSTEAFF; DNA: TGTGCCAGCTCACCACCGGTTGATAGCACTGAAGCTTTCTTT
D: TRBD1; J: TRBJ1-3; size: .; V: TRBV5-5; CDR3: CASSISGTGQGNTIYF; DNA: TGTGCCAGCAGCATAAGCGGGACAGGGCAAGGAAACACCATATATTTT
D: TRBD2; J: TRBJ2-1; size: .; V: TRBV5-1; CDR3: CASSGGLAGAHEQFF; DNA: TGCGCCAGCAGCGGCGGACTAGCGGGAGCGCATGAGCAGTTCTTC
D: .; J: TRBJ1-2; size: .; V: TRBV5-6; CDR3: CASSFDGWGTGIEGYTF; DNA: TGTGCCAGCAGCTTTGATGGGTGGGGAACAGGGATTGAAGGCTACACCTTC
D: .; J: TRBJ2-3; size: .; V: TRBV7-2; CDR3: CASSLMGTMRDTQYF; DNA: TGTGCCAGCAGCTTAATGGGTACTATGAGAGATACGCAGTATTTT
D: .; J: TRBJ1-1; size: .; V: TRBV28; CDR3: CASSLSGGGMNTEAFF; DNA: TGTGCCAGCAGTTTGTCTGGGGGGGGCATGAACACTGAAGCTTTCTTT
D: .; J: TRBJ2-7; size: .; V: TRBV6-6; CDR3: CASSSEAASPYF; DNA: TGTGCCAGCAGTTCGGAAGCAGCGAGTCCGTACTTC
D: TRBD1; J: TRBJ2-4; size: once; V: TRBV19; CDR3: CASSLRGQGKNIQYF; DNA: TGTGCCAGTAGTTTGAGGGGACAGGGCAAAAACATTCAGTACTTC
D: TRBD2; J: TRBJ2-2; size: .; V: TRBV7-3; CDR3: CASSLGLAGNTGELFF; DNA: TGTGCCAGCAGCCTAGGACTAGCGGGGAACACCGGGGAGCTGTTTTTT
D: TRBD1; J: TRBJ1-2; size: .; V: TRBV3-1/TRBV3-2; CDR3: CASSRLTGTGGYGYTF; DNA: TGTGCCAGCAGCCGCCTCACCGGGACAGGGGGCTATGGCTACACCTTC
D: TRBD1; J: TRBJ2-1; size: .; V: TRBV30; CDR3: CAWSQGAIVNEQFF; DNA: TGTGCCTGGAGTCAGGGGGCAATTGTCAATGAGCAGTTCTTC
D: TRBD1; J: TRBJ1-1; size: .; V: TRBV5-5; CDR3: CASSSRTGWNTEAFF; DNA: TGTGCCAGCAGCTCCCGGACAGGGTGGAACACTGAAGCTTTCTTT
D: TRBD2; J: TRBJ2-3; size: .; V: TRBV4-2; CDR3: CASSQGAGEGADTQYF; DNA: TGTGCCAGCAGCCAAGGGGCGGGAGAAGGGGCAGATACGCAGTATTTT
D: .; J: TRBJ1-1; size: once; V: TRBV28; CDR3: CASKVANTEAFF; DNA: TGTGCCAGCAAGGTAGCGAACACTGAAGCTTTCTTT
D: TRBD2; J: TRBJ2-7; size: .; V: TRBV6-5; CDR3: CASIGEGTYEQYF; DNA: TGTGCCAGCATAGGGGAGGGGACCTACGAGCAGTACTTC
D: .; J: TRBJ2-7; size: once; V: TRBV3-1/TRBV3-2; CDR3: CASSQGGAIEQYF; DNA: TGTGCCAGCAGCCAAGGCGGAGCAATCGAGCAGTACTTC
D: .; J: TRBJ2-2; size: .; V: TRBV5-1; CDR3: CASSLAEGSGNGELFF; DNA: TGCGCCAGCAGCTTGGCCGAGGGTAGCGGTAACGGGGAGCTGTTTTTT
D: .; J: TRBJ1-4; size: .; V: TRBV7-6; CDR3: CASAGGPEEKLFF; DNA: TGTGCCAGCGCTGGCGGCCCTGAAGAAAAACTGTTTTTT
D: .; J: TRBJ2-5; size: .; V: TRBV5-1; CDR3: CASSLGGGLTQYF; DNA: TGCGCCAGCAGCTTGGGCGGTGGTCTGACCCAGTACTTC
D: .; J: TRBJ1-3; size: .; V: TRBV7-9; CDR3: CASSLGAGTGNTIYF; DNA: TGTGCCAGCAGCTTAGGTGCGGGGACTGGAAACACCATATATTTT
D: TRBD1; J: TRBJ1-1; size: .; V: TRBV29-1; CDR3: CSARTGGNTEAFF; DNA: TGCAGCGCCCGGACAGGAGGGAACACTGAAGCTTTCTTT
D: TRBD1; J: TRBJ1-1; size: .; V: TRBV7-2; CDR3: CASSPRTGAWGTEAFF; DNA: TGTGCCAGCAGCCCTCGGACAGGCGCCTGGGGGACTGAAGCTTTCTTT
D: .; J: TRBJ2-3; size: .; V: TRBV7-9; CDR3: CASSLYTGGTDTQYF; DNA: TGTGCCAGCAGCTTATATACAGGCGGCACAGATACGCAGTATTTT
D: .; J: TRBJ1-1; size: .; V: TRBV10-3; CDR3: CAISGLQDITEAFF; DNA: TGTGCCATCAGTGGGTTACAGGACATCACTGAAGCTTTCTTT
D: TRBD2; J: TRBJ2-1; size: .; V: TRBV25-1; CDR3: CASSLAGPYNEQFF; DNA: TGTGCCAGCAGTCTAGCGGGGCCCTACAATGAGCAGTTCTTC
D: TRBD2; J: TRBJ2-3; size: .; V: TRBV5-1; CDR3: CASSLYRGGSTDTQYF; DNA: TGCGCCAGCAGCTTGTACCGGGGAGGGAGCACAGATACGCAGTATTTT
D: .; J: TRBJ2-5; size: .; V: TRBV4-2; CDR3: CASSQDMAVRGFQETQYF; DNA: TGTGCCAGCAGCCAAGATATGGCAGTTAGGGGGTTCCAAGAGACCCAGTACTTC
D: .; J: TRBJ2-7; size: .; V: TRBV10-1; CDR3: CASSESGRGGEQYF; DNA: TGCGCCAGCAGTGAGTCCGGCAGGGGTGGCGAGCAGTACTTC
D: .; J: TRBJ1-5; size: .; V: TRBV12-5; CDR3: CASGPSGAPNQPQHF; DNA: TGTGCTAGTGGACCCTCAGGGGCCCCAAATCAGCCCCAGCATTTT
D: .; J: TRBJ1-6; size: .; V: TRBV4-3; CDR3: CASSQSSSYNSPLHF; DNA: TGCGCCAGCAGCCAGAGTAGCTCCTATAATTCACCCCTCCACTTT
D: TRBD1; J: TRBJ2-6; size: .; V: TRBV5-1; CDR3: CASSPGQGASGANVLTF; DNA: TGCGCCAGCAGCCCGGGACAGGGGGCATCTGGGGCCAACGTCCTGACTTTC
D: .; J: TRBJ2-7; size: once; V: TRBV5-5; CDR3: CASSYLLELFTYEQYF; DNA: TGTGCCAGCAGCTACCTCCTCGAACTTTTCACCTACGAGCAGTACTTC
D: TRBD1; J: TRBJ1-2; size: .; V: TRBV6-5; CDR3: CASRGGQAYRYTF; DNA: TGTGCCAGCAGGGGGGGACAGGCCTATCGCTACACCTTC
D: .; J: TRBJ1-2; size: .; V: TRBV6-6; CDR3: CASSFAGDVYGYTF; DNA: TGTGCCAGCAGTTTTGCAGGGGATGTCTATGGCTACACCTTC
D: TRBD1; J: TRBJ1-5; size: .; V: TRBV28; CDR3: CASSLPGQGAMPQHF; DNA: TGTGCCAGCAGTCTCCCGGGACAGGGGGCTATGCCCCAGCATTTT
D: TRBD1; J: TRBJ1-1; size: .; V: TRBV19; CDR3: CASSTPRQGGGTEAFF; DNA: TGTGCCAGTAGTACCCCCCGACAGGGCGGCGGCACTGAAGCTTTCTTT